The count of the clone carrying this T cell receptor beta chain is one. What it recognizes is unknown. The study excluded patients with other autoimmune diseases, uncontrolled infections, pregnancy or lactation. The sample belongs to a study of Graves' ophthalmopathy and Graves' hyperthyroidism. Amplifying from RNA transcripts, the study obtained TCR beta CDR3 regions. A first-round RT-PCR used HTBI primers, followed by a second-round multiplex PCR. TCRdb analysed the multiplex PCR reads with MiXCR anew, one entry per CDR3 protein. The top ten hold roughly 45% of the sample, which has 200,000 to 250,000 distinct CDR3 sequences, 20% to 25% seen once. This CDR3 contains 15 residues. With V trimmed by 3 bases and J by 5 bases, 3 bases remained unmatched. Study-level points and caveats: Using 13 signatures, a model distinguished ophthalmopathy from stable hyperthyroidism, reaching about 90% sensitivity and approximately 84% specificity. Both a roughly 68% sensitivity and an approximately 72% specificity characterized the model's predictions of ophthalmopathy progression. Blood was where most expanded thyroid clonotypes above 0.001 frequency also turned up.

The sample was peripheral blood. The clonotype originates from a woman between 45 and 65 years old with Graves' ophthalmopathy. The V gene is TRBV12-3 or TRBV12-4, the J gene TRBJ1-5; 11 bases map to TRBD1. The CDR3 coding sequence is TGTGCCAGCAGTTTCGGGACAGGGGGTGATCAGCCCCAGCATTTT. Translation gives CASSFGTGGDQPQHF.